The 19 T cell receptor beta chains given below trace back to one sample, sequenced in a study of a mutant IDH1 vaccine in newly diagnosed glioma. No antigen has been assigned to these receptors. The protocol was immunoSEQ multiplex PCR, while the TCRdb copy is restricted to in-frame clones and leaves out a portion. Of about 64,000 clones detected, about 88% appear once; the ten largest clones hold about 9%. Stated time point: week 11, during vaccination. Vaccination used 300 ug of mutant IDH1 20-mer peptide per dose, with topical imiquimod. Sequenced here: PBMCs, sampled from a glioma patient whose treatment included an IDH1 peptide vaccine. The receptors were gathered from a woman in her 50s with glioma.

The chain has TRBV29-1 and TRBJ2-5; TRBD1 agrees at 8 bases. Germline values: CDR1 SQVTM, CDR2 ANQGSEA. Trimming at V came to 6 bases and at J to 11 bases, leaving 11 bases not matched to a gene. The CDR3 is 12 amino acids. The CDR3 DNA follows: TGCAGCGTCGCCGGGACAGGATACAAGCAGTACTTC. It translates to CSVAGTGYKQYF.

The gene calls are TRBV6-1 and TRBJ2-1; 7 nucleotides align to TRBD2. In germline, CDR1 is MNHNS, CDR2 SASEGT. V lost 0 bases to trimming and J lost 12 bases; unmatched junction nucleotides: 5. The CDR3 loop spans 13 amino acids. The DNA of the CDR3 is TGTGCCAGCAGTGAAGCAGGGAGACTAGCGCAGTTCTTC. Residues: CASSEAGRLAQFF.

J is TRBJ1-2 and V is TRBV10-3; 10 bases line up with TRBD1. Germline V CDR1 and CDR2: ENHRY, SYGVKD. This CDR3 is built from 16 residues. V trimming: 4 bases; J trimming: 2 bases; junction bases outside the gene matches: 7. CDR3 coding DNA: TGTGCCATCAGTGGGAGAGGACAGGGGGGAAACTATGGCTACACCTTC. Translation: CAISGRGQGGNYGYTF.

V and J are TRBV19 and TRBJ1-1, with a weak D call TRBD1 (5 bases). Per germline, CDR1 LNHDA and CDR2 SQIVND (reference sequence). CDR3 length: 15 residues. Trimming removed 7 bases at V and 5 bases at J, with 20 bases between. The CDR3 DNA reads as TGTGCCAGTACCGGGACGGTGGGTTTGTGGACTGAAGCTTTCTTT. It specifies CASTGTVGLWTEAFF.

This clone was counted a few times. This rearrangement joins TRBV9 to TRBJ2-3, with D unclear. Trimming stripped 3 bases from V and 6 bases from J, with 5 bases between. CDR1 is SGDLS and CDR2 is YYNGEE in the germline V gene. The CDR3 has 11 residues. CDR3 loop: CASSGPDTQYF. In nucleotides, the CDR3 is TGTGCCAGCAGCGGCCCGGATACGCAGTATTTT.

The chain has TRBV29-1 and TRBJ1-2, with 7 bases lining up with TRBD1. The CDR3 runs to 14 residues. Germline-derived CDR1 and CDR2 are SQVTM and ANQGSEA. Losses at the gene ends were 6 bases for V and 2 bases for J; bases not matched to a gene: 9. The DNA of the CDR3 is TGCAGCGTAACCACAATGGGACAGAACTATGGCTACACCTTC. Protein: CSVTTMGQNYGYTF. Full variable domain (missing parts from reference TRBV29-1 and TRBJ1-2): SAVISQKPSRDICQRGTSLTIQCQVDSQVTMMFWYRQQPGQSLTLIATANQGSEATYESGFVIDKFPISRPNLTFSTLTVSNMSPEDSSIYLCSVTTMGQNYGYTFGSGTRLTVV.

This clone was counted a few times. The chain combines TRBV6-4 with TRBJ1-1, with D possibly TRBD1 on 5 matching bases. CDR3 size: 15 residues. Germline V gene data show CDR1 as MRHNA and CDR2 as SNTAGT. V was trimmed by 3 bases and J by 1 base, leaving 12 bases between them. This chain's CDR3 is CASSENTQGNTEAFF. The CDR3 DNA reads as TGTGCCAGCAGTGAGAACACTCAGGGGAACACTGAAGCTTTCTTT.

V is TRBV6-5 and J is TRBJ1-5; D might be TRBD1 (5 bases). This CDR3 comprises 15 residues. CDR1 is MNHEY, CDR2 SVGAGI, per germline. The ends were cut back, 5 bases at V and 6 bases at J, with 17 bases in the middle. CDR3 residues: CASSPAWGGSQPQHF. CDR3 coding DNA: TGTGCCAGCAGTCCGGCTTGGGGGGGGAGTCAGCCCCAGCATTTT.

To note about this clone: An end of the junction differs from the germline gene, which may be a read error. This chain links TRBV6-6 with TRBJ1-6; TRBD1 matches at 7 bases. The CDR3 covers 14 residues. Per germline, CDR1 MNHNY and CDR2 SVGAGI (reference sequence). The CDR3 region is CATKDRSYNSPLHF. CDR3 bases: TGTGCCACTAAGGACAGGTCCTACAATTCACCCCTCCACTTT.

V gene TRBV19 combines with J gene TRBJ1-1, with D possibly matching TRBD1 (5 bases). V gave up 3 bases and J gave up 3 bases, with 11 bases separating them. Germline-derived CDR1 and CDR2 are LNHDA and SQIVND (reference sequence). This CDR3 has 14 amino acids. This chain's CDR3 is CASSIGRDHTEAFF. CDR3 nucleotide sequence: TGTGCCAGTAGTATCGGCAGGGACCACACTGAAGCTTTCTTT.

The V call is TRBV7-2, the J call TRBJ1-2; D unclear. V was clipped by 1 base and J by 10 bases, with 13 bases between them. CDR3 length equals 13 residues. Germline CDR1 reads SGHTA; CDR2 reads FQGNSA. CDR3 nucleotide sequence: TGTGCCAGCAGCTTAGAAGGTTCGCAGCCCTACACCTTC. The encoded protein is CASSLEGSQPYTF. The full variable domain, completed using reference TRBV7-2 and TRBJ1-2, is GAGVSQSPSNKVTEKGKDVELRCDPISGHTALYWYRQSLGQGLEFLIYFQGNSAPDKSGLPSDRFSAERTGGSVSTLTIQRTQQEDSAVYLCASSLEGSQPYTFGSGTRLTVV.

This clone was seen more than once but under ten times. The chain links TRBV27 to TRBJ1-1, with D perhaps matching TRBD1 (5 bases). The CDR3 is 14 residues long. CDR1 and CDR2 (germline): MNHEY, SMNVEV (reference sequence). Between the trimmed V and J ends, which lost 3 bases and 1 base, there was a span of 9 bases. The CDR3 spells CASSLGVPNTEAFF. CDR3 nucleotide sequence: TGTGCCAGCAGTTTGGGGGTACCGAACACTGAAGCTTTCTTT.

The rearrangement uses TRBV21-1 and TRBJ2-4; the table's D gene call, TRBD2, was not cross checked with the DNA. TRBV21-1 is assigned pseudogene status. CDR3 size: 13 residues. The CDR3 protein is CAGHELRGNIQYF. The DNA for the CDR3 is TGTGCCGGGCACGAGTTACGGGGAAACATTCAGTACTTC.

This clone was seen only once. The J gene is TRBJ1-1, the V gene TRBV5-4; no firm D call. Trimming stripped 3 bases from V and 6 bases from J, with 12 bases between. Germline CDR1 SGHNT, CDR2 YYREEE (reference sequence). CDR3 length: 13 residues. CDR3 in amino acids: CASSSPPRAEAFF. Here the CDR3 DNA reads TGTGCCAGCAGCTCACCGCCCCGGGCTGAAGCTTTCTTT.

This clone was counted a few times. The V call is TRBV7-9, the J call TRBJ1-1; D is unclear. Between the trimmed V and J ends, which lost 1 base and 6 bases, there was a span of 6 bases. CDR1 and CDR2 (germline): SEHNR, FQNEAQ (reference sequence). The CDR3 extends over 12 amino acids. For the CDR3, the DNA is TGTGCCAGCAGCTTAGTATGGGCTGAAGCTTTCTTT. Protein sequence: CASSLVWAEAFF. The full variable domain, its missing parts supplied by reference TRBV7-9 and TRBJ1-1, is DTGVSQNPRHKITKRGQNVTFRCDPISEHNRLYWYRQTLGQGPEFLTYFQNEAQLEKSRLLSDRFSAERPKGSFSTLEIQRTEQGDSAMYLCASSLVWAEAFFGQGTRLTVV.

V gene TRBV20-1 combines with J gene TRBJ1-1; no firm D call. Trimming stripped 3 bases from V and 10 bases from J, with 12 bases between. The CDR3 loop spans 11 amino acids. CDR1 and CDR2 from the germline V gene are DFQATT and SNEGSKA (reference sequence). In DNA, the CDR3 is TGCAGTGCTAGGTCCCGGGTGGGAGCTTTCTTT. Translation: CSARSRVGAFF.

V is TRBV19 and J is TRBJ1-1, with D hard to call. CDR1 is LNHDA and CDR2 is SQIVND in the germline V gene (reference sequence). Trimming cost V 5 bases and J 4 bases, with 20 bases left between them. CDR3 length: 16 amino acids. The CDR3 loop reads CASSPPRGVLTTEAFF. CDR3 nucleotides: TGTGCCAGTAGTCCACCCCGGGGAGTCTTGACCACTGAAGCTTTCTTT.

The chain carries TRBV9 and TRBJ1-1; D not certain. Germline assignment: CDR1 SGDLS and CDR2 YYNGEE. V gave up 1 base and J gave up 1 base, with 11 bases separating them. The CDR3 is made up of 15 amino acids. The CDR3 loop is CASSVSPPPNTEAFF. Written as DNA, the CDR3 is TGTGCCAGCAGCGTATCTCCACCGCCGAACACTGAAGCTTTCTTT.

CDR3 protein: CASSPKGTNTGELFF. CDR3 DNA sequence: TGTGCCAGCAGCCCCAAAGGGACGAACACCGGGGAGCTGTTTTTT. The rearrangement uses TRBV7-3 and TRBJ2-2, with D unclear. Germline V gene data show CDR1 as SGHTA and CDR2 as FQGTGA. This CDR3 has 15 amino acids. Trimming stripped 5 bases from V and 0 bases from J, with 10 bases between.